A selection of T cell receptor beta chains follows, all from one sample in a study of human T cells and chemical hapten exposure. Via MiXCR, TCRdb re-called the RACE reads, giving one row per CDR3 protein. The sample lists about 380,000 distinct CDR3 sequences, around 6% seen once, with less than 6.5% in the top ten. This sample comprised whole blood, obtained in connection with sensitization to the hapten diphenylcyclopropenone (DPC). All receptors derive from a woman between 18 and 29 years old with alopecia areata. Some clones in this sample may be carry-over from other donors' samples. Both conserved end residues are part of each CDR3. The order of the fields is clone size, D gene, J gene, V gene, CDR3 DNA, CDR3 protein. A D gene is named only where the DNA matches it firmly. Expanded clones are given a class, and other clones once, few, many or no size at all.

. . TRBJ2-4 TRBV28 TGTGCCAGCACCATTGGACTGCGGAACATTCAGTACTTC CASTIGLRNIQYF
many . TRBJ1-4 TRBV3-1 TGTGCCAGCAGCCAAGGGGGTATGAAAAAACTGTTTTTT CASSQGGMKKLFF
few . TRBJ2-1 TRBV2 TGTGCCAGCAGTGAGGGAGGCAACCCCCACAATGAGCAGTTCTTC CASSEGGNPHNEQFF
. TRBD2 TRBJ2-5 TRBV4-1 TGCGCCAGCAGCCCGAGGACTAGCGGGCAAGAAACCCAGTACTTC CASSPRTSGQETQYF
. TRBD1 TRBJ2-7 TRBV12-3/TRBV12-4 TGTGCCAGCAGTTTAAGCGACAGGGGGACACCCTACGAGCAGTACTTC CASSLSDRGTPYEQYF
many . TRBJ1-1 TRBV4-3 TGCGCCAGCAAAAATACAGGGCTGAACACTGAAGCTTTCTTT CASKNTGLNTEAFF
many TRBD1 TRBJ1-5 TRBV19 TGTGCCAGTAGCGGGGACGTAGGGGGCGGACAGCCCCAGCATTTT CASSGDVGGGQPQHF
. TRBD2 TRBJ2-3 TRBV7-2 TGTGCCAGCAGCCGGACCATTCAGCGGGGGGGTGCCACAGATACGCAGTATTTT CASSRTIQRGGATDTQYF
many . TRBJ1-5 TRBV18 TGTGCCAGCTCACCACGCACAAGTAACAATCAGCCCCAGCATTTT CASSPRTSNNQPQHF
many . TRBJ1-2 TRBV4-2 TGTGCCAGCAGCCAAGTCCCCGGCAGAATCTATGGCTACACCTTC CASSQVPGRIYGYTF
many . TRBJ1-2 TRBV29-1 TGCAGCGTTGATAAGTCCCATGGTCAGACCTATGGCTACACCTTC CSVDKSHGQTYGYTF
many . TRBJ1-4 TRBV4-3 TGCGCCAGCAGCCAAGATTGGGTCGGGCTGAGGAAGACGAATGAAAAACTGTTTTTT CASSQDWVGLRKTNEKLFF
many TRBD2 TRBJ2-1 TRBV9 TGTGCCAGCAGCCCAAGACTAGCGGGGGGCCTCAATGAGCAGTTCTTC CASSPRLAGGLNEQFF
few . TRBJ1-6 TRBV27 TGTGCCAGCAGTTGGTCAGGGGAGGGTTCACCCCTCCACTTT CASSWSGEGSPLHF
few . TRBJ2-1 TRBV6-1 TGTGCCAGCAGACCGGGCCCTACGGCCCTCAATGAGCAGTTCTTC CASRPGPTALNEQFF
. . TRBJ2-4 TRBV6-2/TRBV6-3 TGTGCCAGCAGTTACTCGATGCGTCGTTTTGCCAAAAACATTCAGTACTTC CASSYSMRRFAKNIQYF
. . TRBJ2-6 TRBV7-2 TGTGCCAGCAGATTTACAGCCCCCTCTGGGGCCAACGTCCTGACTTTC CASRFTAPSGANVLTF
many . TRBJ1-4 TRBV20-1 TGCAGTGCTAGAGATCAGACTAATGAAAAACTGTTTTTT CSARDQTNEKLFF
. . TRBJ2-7 TRBV27 TGTGCCAGCAGTTTGCAGACAGGCGCCTACGAGCAGTACTTC CASSLQTGAYEQYF
. . TRBJ2-1 TRBV3-1 TGTGCCAGCAGCCAAACCGCCTGGGGGAAGAGGGATGAGCAGTTCTTC CASSQTAWGKRDEQFF
few . TRBJ2-2 TRBV27 TGTGCCAGCACCTTAGGGGGTTCCGGGGAGCTGTTTTTT CASTLGGSGELFF
. TRBD1 TRBJ1-6 TRBV27 TGTGCCAGCAGGAAGATGACAGGGGAAGGCTATAATTCACACCTCCACTTT CASRKMTGEGYNSHLHF
few TRBD1 TRBJ1-4 TRBV5-4 TGTGCCAGCAGCTTCACAGGGGGCTCCAATGAAAAACTGTTTTTT CASSFTGGSNEKLFF
few . TRBJ2-3 TRBV7-9 TGTGCCAGCAGCTTTCATTCTGGGGGCAACACAGATACGCAGTATTTT CASSFHSGGNTDTQYF
. . TRBJ1-5 TRBV19 TGTGCCAGTAGTATGGGGGGACCAGATTACAATCAGCCCCAGCATTTT CASSMGGPDYNQPQHF
many . TRBJ1-4 TRBV7-2 TGTGCCAGCAGCTTAGGAGTTAATGAAAAACTGTTTTTT CASSLGVNEKLFF
few TRBD1 TRBJ2-7 TRBV13 TGTGCCAGCAGCCGAACACGCAAATATCCGGGACAGGGGATCCACGAGCAGTACTTC CASSRTRKYPGQGIHEQYF
few . TRBJ2-3 TRBV7-2 TGTGCCAGCAGCTTAGGGGATCGACAGCCAGATACGCAGTATTTT CASSLGDRQPDTQYF
. . TRBJ1-1 TRBV7-9 TGTACCAGCAGCTTAGCGCCCTTAGACAGCGTCGGTATTGAAGCTTTCTTT CTSSLAPLDSVGIEAFF
. TRBD1 TRBJ1-4 TRBV4-2 TGTGCCAGCAGCCGGAGCCCCGGACAGGACTATGAAAAACTGTTTTTT CASSRSPGQDYEKLFF
few TRBD1 TRBJ2-4 TRBV5-1 TGCGCCAGCAGGGCGACAGGGTCCTATCTAAACATTCAGTACTTC CASRATGSYLNIQYF
many TRBD1 TRBJ2-7 TRBV4-1 TGCGCCAGCAGCCAAGATCAGATGAACAGGGGTTCCTACGAGCAGTACTTC CASSQDQMNRGSYEQYF
many . TRBJ1-5 TRBV27 TGTGCCAGCAGTTTCTCCCAGGGGTCGCAGCCCCAGCATTTT CASSFSQGSQPQHF
. . TRBJ2-6 TRBV6-1 TGTGCCAGCAGTGGTGGGCTCGCTGGGGCCAACGTCCTGACTTTC CASSGGLAGANVLTF
many . TRBJ2-6 TRBV6-5 TGTGCCAGCAGTTTACACCACTCTGGGGCCAACGTCCTGACTTTC CASSLHHSGANVLTF
few . TRBJ2-7 TRBV7-6 TGTGCCAGCAGCCGGGGGAATGCGGACGAGCAGTACTTC CASSRGNADEQYF
. . TRBJ1-6 TRBV6-5 TGTGCCAGCAGTTACAGAGGGGGGCATAATTCACCCCTCCACTTT CASSYRGGHNSPLHF
many TRBD1 TRBJ1-1 TRBV28 TGTGCCAGCAGTTTCGACAGGGGGCTGGCTTTCTTT CASSFDRGLAFF
many . TRBJ1-2 TRBV3-1 TGTGCCAGCAGCCATGGCAGGGGCTATGGCTACACCTTC CASSHGRGYGYTF
. . TRBJ2-2 TRBV24-1 TGTGCCACCAGTGCCCAGAGGAACACCGGGGAGCTGTTTTTT CATSAQRNTGELFF
many TRBD1 TRBJ1-1 TRBV7-6 TGTGCCAGCAGCTTTGAGACAGGGGGCACTGAAGCTTTCTTT CASSFETGGTEAFF
few TRBD2 TRBJ2-7 TRBV20-1 TGCAGTGCTAGTTCGCTAGCGGGGTGGTACGAGCAGTACTTC CSASSLAGWYEQYF
. . TRBJ1-5 TRBV6-2/TRBV6-3 TGTGCCAGCAGTTCACGACGGTTTAGCAATCAGCCCCAGCATTTT CASSSRRFSNQPQHF
. TRBD2 TRBJ2-1 TRBV29-1 TGCAGCGTTACAACTAGCGGGGGGGGCTATGAGCATTTCTTC CSVTTSGGGYEHFF
. . TRBJ1-2 TRBV10-2 TGCGCCAGCAGTAGTGTTTGGGGCCAGGGCTACACCTTC CASSSVWGQGYTF
many . TRBJ1-1 TRBV20-1 TGCAGTGCCTCACAGACCGGGACGGTCGTAACTGAAGCTTTCTTT CSASQTGTVVTEAFF
few . TRBJ1-1 TRBV18 TGTGCCAGCTCACCACCGGGAGGGGAGTACACTGAAGCTTTCTTT CASSPPGGEYTEAFF
many . TRBJ2-3 TRBV5-4 TGTGCCAGCAGCTCATGGGACAGCACAGATACGCAGTATTTT CASSSWDSTDTQYF
. . TRBJ1-2 TRBV6-2/TRBV6-3 TGTGCCAGCAGTTACGGGGAGCCAGTGGGTGGCTACACCTTC CASSYGEPVGGYTF
. TRBD1 TRBJ2-3 TRBV28 TGTGCCAGCAGTTCGGGACAGGTACGGGCAGATACGCAGTATTTT CASSSGQVRADTQYF
. . TRBJ2-2 TRBV6-1 TGTGCCAGCAGTCGACCGGGGTTCGGGCGGGGGCCCTTCTCAAACACCGGGGAGCTGTTTTTT CASSRPGFGRGPFSNTGELFF
few TRBD2 TRBJ2-2 TRBV11-2 TGTGCCAGCAGAAGACCCGGGACTAGCCGAAGGCAAGGGGAGCTGTTTTTT CASRRPGTSRRQGELFF
few . TRBJ2-1 TRBV7-6 TGTGCCAGCAGCCTTGGGGGTGCCGCATCTAATGAGCAGTTCTTC CASSLGGAASNEQFF